The T cell receptor beta chain under discussion was sequenced for a study of Tregs in tolerant kidney transplant recipients. Study as a whole: A 3-day belatacept mixed lymphocyte reaction, sometimes plus 5-day graft donor restimulation, preceded CD4+CD25+CD127- sorting.

Assay used: immunoSEQ multiplex PCR; TCRdb lists only in-frame clones, some missing. The sample has tens of thousands of clones, nearly 97% seen once. The study's findings and limits: Few patients were studied, so findings need validation in larger groups. Activated donor B cell expansion appeared to reveal the most relevant donor-specific TCRbeta repertoire.

The CDR3 totals 12 residues. V was shortened by 1 base and J by 4 bases, with 3 bases between the two germline ends. Per the germline V gene, CDR1 is SGHNT and CDR2 is YYREEE (reference sequence). This clone has more than one count but fewer than ten. Its specificity is not known. Source material: Tregs from blood cultured with allogeneic cells. This TCR was recovered from a human donor in good health. The J gene is TRBJ1-5, the V gene TRBV5-4; D ambiguous. CDR3 region: CASSLYNQPQHF. The DNA of the CDR3 is TGTGCCAGCAGCTTGTATAATCAGCCCCAGCATTTT.